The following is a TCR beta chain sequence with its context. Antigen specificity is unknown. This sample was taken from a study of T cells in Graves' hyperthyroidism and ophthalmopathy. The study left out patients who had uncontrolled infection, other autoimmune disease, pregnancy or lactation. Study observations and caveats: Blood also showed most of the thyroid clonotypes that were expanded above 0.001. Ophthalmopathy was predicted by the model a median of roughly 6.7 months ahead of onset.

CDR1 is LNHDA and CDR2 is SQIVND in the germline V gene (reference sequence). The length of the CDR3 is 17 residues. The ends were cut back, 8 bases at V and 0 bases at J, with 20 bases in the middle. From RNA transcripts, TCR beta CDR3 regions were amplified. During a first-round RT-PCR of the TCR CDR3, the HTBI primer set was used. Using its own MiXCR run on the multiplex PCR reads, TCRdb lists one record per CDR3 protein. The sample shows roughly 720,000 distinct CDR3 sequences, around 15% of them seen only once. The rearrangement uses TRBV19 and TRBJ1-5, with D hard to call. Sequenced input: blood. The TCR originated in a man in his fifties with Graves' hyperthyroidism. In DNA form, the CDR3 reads TGTGCCAGTTCCCCCCCCAGAAGCAGTTATAGCAATCAGCCCCAGCATTTT. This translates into CASSPPRSSYSNQPQHF.